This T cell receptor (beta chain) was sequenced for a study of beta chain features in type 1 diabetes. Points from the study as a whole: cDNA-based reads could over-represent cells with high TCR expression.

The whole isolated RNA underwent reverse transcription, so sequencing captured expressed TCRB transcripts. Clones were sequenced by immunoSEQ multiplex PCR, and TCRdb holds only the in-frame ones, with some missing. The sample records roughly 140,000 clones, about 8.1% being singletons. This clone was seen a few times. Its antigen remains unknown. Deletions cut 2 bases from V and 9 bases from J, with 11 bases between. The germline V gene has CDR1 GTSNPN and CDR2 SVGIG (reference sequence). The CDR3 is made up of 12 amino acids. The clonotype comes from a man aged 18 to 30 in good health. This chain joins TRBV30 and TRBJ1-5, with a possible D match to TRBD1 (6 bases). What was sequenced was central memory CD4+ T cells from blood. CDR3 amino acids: CAWSFGQPPQHF. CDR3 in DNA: TGTGCCTGGAGTTTCGGACAGCCGCCCCAGCATTTT.